This T cell receptor (beta chain) appears in the sequencing data of a study of blood T cell repertoires in COVID-19 (dated by TCRdb to the early 2020s). Looking at the study overall: The collaborator samples originated in the United States, Italy and Spain and spanned the acute and convalescent phases of COVID-19. The material from the prospective study consisted of cDNA or gDNA derived from T cells, B-cell-depleted T cells, or PBMCs. Deeply sampled blood TCRbeta repertoires from subjects exposed to, actively infected with, or recovered from COVID-19 were included in the dataset. The repertoires were made available in a free public database intended to serve as a resource for research on the immune response to SARS-CoV-2. The samples were drawn from two sources: the first 160 participants of the ongoing ImmuneRACE study, and 950 to 1,500 subjects contributed by 6 global collaborators. Nearly every sample came with metadata listing a de-identified subject ID, COVID-19 status, age in years and sex. Where available, HLA class I and class II types were obtained from metadata supplied by the sample provider rather than from assay-based typing.

About this clone itself: No cognate antigen has been identified for it. No base-level quality is on record; no much larger clone is a single base apart.

What the work shows at the level of the full study, not this receptor alone: How much clinical and demographic metadata was included differed by source and by participant, and the metadata was provided uncurated.

From cysteine to phenylalanine, the CDR3 is 16 amino acids long. The only DNA kept is the CDR3, 48 bases in frame from the first base. According to the germline V gene, CDR1 reads MGHRA and CDR2 reads YSYEKL. From V the trimming removes 4 bases and from J it removes 0 bases, while the gene matches leave 8 bases of the junction unaccounted for. TCRbeta CDR3 regions were amplified from genomic DNA using the immunoSEQ Assay, a bias-controlled multiplex PCR. Per the authors' processing: Within the assay, amplification of reference gene primers was used to estimate how many nucleated cells each sample contained. To quantify the absolute abundance of each unique TCRbeta CDR3 rearrangement, sequence reads were collapsed and filtered. For each sample, productive Simpson clonality was calculated by taking the square root of Simpson's diversity index across productive rearrangements. TCRdb mirrors the immuneACCESS table, restricted to in-frame sequences. Some clones are absent from its copies; in checked studies, under half trace to an unresolved V gene, and the reason for the others is unknown. That table furnishes V, J and clone size, whereas the DNA furnished D and trimming. This sample lists 150,000 or so clones; about 80% were detected once. The ten largest make up less than 3% of the sample.

Participants in the prospective study were enrolled through a virtual design, were aged roughly 18 to 100 years, and lived in 24 United States geographic areas. To assign participants to cohorts, the prospective study relied on clinical history that participants themselves reported in a screening survey and a study questionnaire. For ImmuneRACE Cohort 3, a participant was defined as recovered based on two consecutive negative NP/OP PCR tests, clearance by a healthcare professional, or resolution of symptoms. Mobile phlebotomists in the prospective study collected whole blood, serum and a nasopharyngeal or oropharyngeal swab from every participant. Additional blood draws and questionnaires over an approximately 2-month period could optionally be provided by prospective study participants. Blood samples from the prospective study were shipped frozen or at room temperature prior to DNA extraction.

This TCR came from a woman aged 50 to 60 who had recovered from COVID-19. Recombination connected TRBV4-1 to TRBJ2-5, and 7 junction bases match TRBD2. The sequenced sample consisted of PBMCs or T cells enriched from blood (not recorded which). The bases read TGCGCCAGCAGCCCAGGCGGGGGTTTCGACCAAGAGACCCAGTACTTC. Its translation reads: CASSPGGGFDQETQYF.